Shown below are 25 T cell receptor beta chains from a single sample sequenced in a study of T cell repertoires in cytomegalovirus infection. MiXCR, run by TCRdb on the reads, gives a single entry per CDR3 protein. This table holds hundreds of thousands of distinct CDR3 sequences, about 24% found once. The sequencing input was CD8+ T cells from PBMCs. These receptor sequences come from a human donor in good health (CMV status not recorded). Some clones in this sample may be carry-over from other donors' samples.

This clonotype was observed many times. The chain is built from TRBV12-3 or TRBV12-4 and TRBJ1-5; D unresolved. CDR3 length equals 14 residues. V was clipped by 6 bases and J by 2 bases, with 11 bases between them. CDR3 amino acids: CASRGAWGNQPQHF. CDR3 DNA sequence: TGTGCCAGCAGGGGAGCCTGGGGCAATCAGCCCCAGCATTTT.

This clonotype was seen at least ten times. This chain connects TRBV28 to TRBJ1-6; D is uncertain. CDR3 length: 13 residues. Trimming took 3 bases from V and 4 from J, leaving 4 bases between them. Germline CDR1 reads MDHEN; CDR2 reads SYDVKM. The CDR3: CASSFVYNSPLHF. The CDR3 DNA follows: TGTGCCAGCAGTTTTGTGTATAATTCACCCCTCCACTTT.

The gene calls are TRBV5-4 and TRBJ2-3, with unresolved D. The CDR3 extends over 12 amino acids. V was pared by 5 bases and J by 4 bases, with 8 bases between. Looked up from germline, CDR1 is SGHNT and CDR2 is YYREEE (reference sequence). Written as DNA, the CDR3 is TGTGCCAGCAGGGCGGACCCAGATACGCAGTATTTT. It translates to CASRADPDTQYF. The entire variable domain, with the rest obtained from reference TRBV5-4 and TRBJ2-3, is as follows: ETGVTQSPTHLIKTRGQQVTLRCSSQSGHNTVSWYQQALGQGPQFIFQYYREEENGRGNFPPRFSGLQFPNYSSELNVNALELDDSALYLCASRADPDTQYFGPGTRLTVL.

This chain joins TRBV7-9 and TRBJ1-2; D unresolved. Germline CDR1 reads SEHNR; CDR2 reads FQNEAQ (reference sequence). The CDR3 loop spans 8 amino acids. V gave up 8 bases and J gave up 8 bases, with 3 bases separating them. CDR3 sequence reads: CASEGYTF. In nucleotides, the CDR3 is TGTGCCAGCGAGGGCTACACCTTC.

This clonotype was found a few times. The chain recombines TRBV7-9 with TRBJ2-5; 7 bases match TRBD1. Germline loops: CDR1 SEHNR, CDR2 FQNEAQ (reference sequence). Trimming cost V 3 bases and J 4 bases; bases outside gene matches: 11. The CDR3 runs 16 residues. CDR3 sequence reads: CASSFIQRQGVETQYF. CDR3 sequence (DNA): TGTGCCAGCAGCTTCATCCAGAGGCAGGGGGTAGAGACCCAGTACTTC.

This clonotype turned up a few times. For the CDR3, the DNA is TGTGCCAGCAGGACAGGGTTGAGCTACAATGAGCAGTTCTTC. It codes for CASRTGLSYNEQFF. This sequence joins TRBV27 and TRBJ2-1; 7 bases map to TRBD1. V trimming: 6 bases; J trimming: 3 bases; junction bases outside the gene matches: 5. The germline CDR1 and CDR2 sequences are MNHEY and SMNVEV (reference sequence). The CDR3 loop spans 14 amino acids.

The CDR3 DNA reads as TGTGCCAGCAGTCCCCGGGCAGGGCGACAAGAGACCCAGTACTTC. Its translation: CASSPRAGRQETQYF. This chain connects TRBV27 to TRBJ2-5; possibly TRBD1 for D (5 bases). The CDR3 extends over 15 amino acids. V lost 5 bases, J lost 2 bases, and 15 bases lay in between. Germline CDR1 is MNHEY and CDR2 is SMNVEV (reference sequence).

This clonotype has a count of ten or more. The V gene is TRBV7-9, the J gene TRBJ1-3; D ambiguous. The CDR3 extends over 17 amino acids. Germline loops: CDR1 SEHNR, CDR2 FQNEAQ (reference sequence). Trimming took 6 bases from V and 0 from J, leaving 18 bases between them. The CDR3 protein is CASSSPTRVLSGNTIYF. The CDR3 region has the DNA TGTGCCAGCAGTTCCCCAACAAGGGTTCTCTCTGGAAACACCATATATTTT.

This clonotype was detected a few times. The V call is TRBV28, the J call TRBJ2-1; D is uncertain. Per the germline V gene, CDR1 is MDHEN and CDR2 is SYDVKM. This CDR3 has 16 residues. Trimming took 3 bases from V and 2 from J, leaving 14 bases between them. The CDR3 nucleotides read TGTGCCAGCAGTTTTGGGCTCATTACTCCCTACAATGAGCAGTTCTTC. Its protein is CASSFGLITPYNEQFF. Full variable domain (outside the CDR3, taken from reference TRBV28 and TRBJ2-1): DVKVTQSSRYLVKRTGEKVFLECVQDMDHENMFWYRQDPGLGLRLIYFSYDVKMKEKGDIPEGYSVSREKKERFSLILESASTNQTSMYLCASSFGLITPYNEQFFGPGTRLTVL.

This clonotype was seen ten or more times. This rearrangement joins TRBV7-2 to TRBJ2-2, with a tentative D call TRBD1 (5 bases). The V gene's germline CDR1 is SGHTA and CDR2 FQGNSA. This CDR3 comprises 16 residues. The V and J ends lost 5 bases and 2 bases respectively, with 15 bases between them. CDR3 region: CASSTTGPINTGELFF. The CDR3 nucleotides read TGTGCCAGCAGCACTACAGGTCCTATAAACACCGGGGAGCTGTTTTTT.

This clonotype has a count of ten or more. This CDR3 reads CASRVDRGLTPYTEAFF. The CDR3 DNA sequence: TGTGCCAGCAGAGTTGACAGGGGACTTACACCCTACACTGAAGCTTTCTTT. The V gene is TRBV6-6, the J gene TRBJ1-1; TRBD1 matches 8 bases. The V gene's germline CDR1 is MNHNY and CDR2 SVGAGI (reference sequence). The ends lost 6 bases at V and 3 bases at J; junction bases unmatched: 15. CDR3 size: 17 residues.

This clonotype was picked up a small number of times. The genes are TRBV29-1 and TRBJ1-2; 9 nucleotides line up with TRBD1. CDR3 length equals 17 residues. The V gene's germline CDR1 is SQVTM and CDR2 ANQGSEA. The junction had 15 bases not matched to a gene; V was cut back by 2 bases and J by 5 bases. CDR3 DNA sequence: TGCAGCGTTGAAAGACCTATCTCGACAGGGGGTCCTTATGGCTACACCTTC. Protein sequence: CSVERPISTGGPYGYTF.

In its sample, this clonotype was seen many times. The rearrangement links TRBV14 to TRBJ2-7, with 9 bases identical to TRBD1. V dropped 3 bases and J dropped 3; count of bases not matched to a gene: 6. This CDR3 comprises 15 residues. Looked up from germline, CDR1 is SGHDN and CDR2 is FVKESK. The CDR3 DNA reads TGTGCCAGCAGCCATGGGCCGGGACAGGGCTACGAGCAGTACTTC. This encodes CASSHGPGQGYEQYF.

This clonotype was counted a few times. The chain carries TRBV9 and TRBJ2-7; D remains ambiguous. V lost 0 bases, J lost 5 bases, and 12 bases lay in between. The CDR3 spans 14 residues. Germline CDR1 reads SGDLS; CDR2 reads YYNGEE. The DNA for the CDR3 is TGTGCCAGCAGCGTAGTAGCAGGCACCCACGAGCAGTACTTC. Translated: CASSVVAGTHEQYF.

This clonotype turned up a few times. The gene calls are TRBV6-4 and TRBJ1-1; possibly TRBD1 for D (5 bases). The germline CDR1 and CDR2 sequences are MRHNA and SNTAGT. The CDR3 has 13 amino acids. The V and J ends lost 3 bases and 5 bases respectively, with 10 bases between them. CDR3 DNA: TGTGCCAGCAGTGAGGGGGGTTGGACTGAAGCTTTCTTT. This encodes CASSEGGWTEAFF.

This clonotype has only a few counts. This chain links TRBV6-2 or TRBV6-3 with TRBJ2-1; D is perhaps TRBD1 (6 bases). This CDR3 contains 15 residues. Looked up from germline, CDR1 is MNHEY and CDR2 is SVGEGT. Between the trimmed V and J ends, which lost 4 bases and 1 base, there was a span of 11 bases. CDR3 in DNA: TGTGCCAGCAGTTGGATAACAGGGTCCTACAATGAGCAGTTCTTC. This sequence encodes CASSWITGSYNEQFF.

This clonotype was seen ten or more times. V and J are TRBV7-9 and TRBJ1-2, with D possibly matching TRBD1 (5 bases). V lost 4 bases and J 0 bases, leaving 12 bases between the germline ends. The length of the CDR3 is 15 residues. CDR1 is SEHNR, CDR2 FQNEAQ, per germline (reference sequence). In DNA form, the CDR3 reads TGTGCCAGCAGCTCCGGGACCGCCGCTAACTATGGCTACACCTTC. Its protein product is CASSSGTAANYGYTF.

This clonotype was observed a few times. This chain links TRBV7-8 with TRBJ2-3, with 7 bases fitting TRBD1. The V gene end was trimmed by 1 base and the J gene end by 2 bases; junction bases not matched to a gene: 6. CDR3 length: 16 residues. Germline CDR1 reads SGHVS; CDR2 reads FQNEAQ. The CDR3 sequence is CASSLVLQGNTDTQYF. As DNA, the CDR3 is TGTGCCAGCAGCTTAGTATTACAGGGGAACACAGATACGCAGTATTTT.

As to this clonotype: This sequence may be a read error, since a much larger clone differs from it by one base. The chain joins TRBV7-8 to TRBJ2-7, with D perhaps TRBD1 (5 bases). CDR3 size: 14 residues. Germline V lookup: CDR1 SGHVS, CDR2 FQNEAQ. DNA of the CDR3: TGTGCCAGCAGCTTAAATATTGGGGCGTACGGGCAGTACGTC. Translating gives CASSLNIGAYGQYV.

This chain uses TRBV20-1 with TRBJ1-2; maybe TRBD1 (6 bases). The germline V and J ends were trimmed by 5 bases and 8 bases, with 18 bases remaining between them. The CDR3 runs 13 residues. Per germline, CDR1 DFQATT and CDR2 SNEGSKA (reference sequence). In DNA form, the CDR3 reads TGCAGTGCTCCAGTAGGGGGGTTAGAGGGCTACACCTTC. Translation: CSAPVGGLEGYTF.

The chain couples TRBV15 to TRBJ2-1, with a tentative D call TRBD2 (6 bases). There are 12 residues in the CDR3. The germline V gene encodes CDR1 LNHNV and CDR2 YYDKDF (reference sequence). Trimming removed 3 bases at V and 13 bases at J, with 13 bases between. CDR3 protein: CATSRDGTPQFF. The CDR3, as DNA: TGTGCCACCAGCAGGGACGGGACTCCTCAGTTCTTC.

This clonotype was picked up many times. The chain carries TRBV10-3 and TRBJ2-5; perhaps TRBD2 as D (5 bases). Trimming cost V 3 bases and J 7 bases, with 15 bases left between them. Looked up from germline, CDR1 is ENHRY and CDR2 is SYGVKD. The CDR3 covers 14 residues. The CDR3 bases are TGTGCCATCAGTGATCCAGGACTTCGGGGGACCCAGTACTTC. Protein: CAISDPGLRGTQYF.

This clonotype was counted many times. V and J are TRBV7-6 and TRBJ1-6, with TRBD1 identical over 7 bases. Trimming cost V 4 bases and J 5 bases; bases outside gene matches: 2. From germline, CDR1 is SGHVS and CDR2 FNYEAQ. The CDR3 runs 14 residues. The CDR3 sequence is CASSSGQNNSPLHF. DNA of the CDR3: TGTGCCAGCAGCTCGGGACAGAATAATTCACCCCTCCACTTT.

The chain recombines TRBV18 with TRBJ2-7; possibly TRBD1 for D (6 bases). The CDR3 covers 18 residues. CDR1 is KGHSH and CDR2 is LQKENI in the germline V gene. The V and J ends lost 6 bases and 0 bases respectively, with 24 bases between them. DNA for the CDR3: TGTGCCAGCTCTCCAGAGTTCGGATCCACACAGGGCTCCTACGAGCAGTACGTC. As protein: CASSPEFGSTQGSYEQYV.

At least ten counts were recorded for this clonotype. CDR3 loop: CASVRGGGPNEKLFF. As DNA, the CDR3 is TGTGCCAGCGTCAGAGGGGGGGGTCCTAATGAAAAACTGTTTTTT. J is TRBJ1-4 and V is TRBV7-9; D is perhaps TRBD1 (6 bases). The V gene's germline CDR1 is SEHNR and CDR2 FQNEAQ (reference sequence). The V and J ends lost 8 bases and 3 bases respectively, with 16 bases between them. CDR3 length: 15 residues.